The 16 T cell receptor beta chains below were found in one sample sequenced in a study of memory CD8 T cells in hepatitis C reinfection. The table came from immunoSEQ multiplex PCR; TCRdb's copy has only in-frame clones and leaves some out. The data hold 35,000 to 55,000 clones, with 88% observed a single time. Time point of the sample: peak reinfection, 3 to 8 weeks after reinfection detection. The sorted cells went straight to TCR sequencing with no prior in vitro expansion. The sequencing sample was made of naive CD8+ T cells sorted from blood. These receptors came from a man younger than 35 with hepatitis C virus infection.

This chain uses TRBV19 with TRBJ1-2; TRBD1 agrees at 7 bases. Germline CDR1 is LNHDA and CDR2 is SQIVND (reference sequence). The V gene end was trimmed by 5 bases and the J gene end by 6 bases; junction bases not matched to a gene: 9. This CDR3 is built from 14 residues. The chain's CDR3 is CASSPTWDSNGYTF. The CDR3 bases are TGTGCCAGTAGTCCCACCTGGGACAGTAATGGCTACACCTTC.

V gene TRBV25-1 combines with J gene TRBJ2-1, with 7 bases identical to TRBD1. The CDR3 contains 16 residues. J lost 6 bases, V lost 1 base, and 9 bases had no gene match. Germline V gene data show CDR1 as MGHDK and CDR2 as SYGVNS. The CDR3 DNA reads TGTGCCAGCAGTGAATTCGAGACAGGGCCTTCCAATGAGCAGTTCTTC. This gives the protein CASSEFETGPSNEQFF.

The chain joins TRBV5-4 to TRBJ2-5; 14 nucleotides match TRBD2. CDR1 is SGHNT and CDR2 is YYREEE in the germline V gene (reference sequence). V was clipped by 0 bases and J by 3 bases; unmatched bases: 7. This CDR3 contains 18 residues. The CDR3 DNA is TGTGCCAGCAGCTTGGAAGCTACGGGACTAGCGGGAGAAGAGACCCAGTACTTC. Its translation: CASSLEATGLAGEETQYF.

There are a few counts of this clone. The V gene is TRBV5-4, the J gene TRBJ1-5, with D tentatively TRBD1 (6 bases). V was shortened by 5 bases and J by 8 bases, with 14 bases between the two germline ends. CDR3 length equals 13 residues. Germline CDR1 and CDR2: SGHNT and YYREEE (reference sequence). CDR3 loop: CASSPTPGEPQHF. Here the CDR3 DNA reads TGTGCCAGCAGTCCTACCCCAGGGGAGCCCCAGCATTTT.

The rearrangement uses TRBV11-2 and TRBJ2-1, with D tentatively TRBD2 (5 bases). The germline gives CDR1 SGHAT, CDR2 FQNNGV. There are 11 residues in the CDR3. V gave up 2 bases and J gave up 10 bases, with 6 bases separating them. CDR3: CASSLQREQFF. In nucleotides, the CDR3 is TGTGCCAGCAGCTTACAGCGGGAGCAGTTCTTC.

The chain couples TRBV7-9 to TRBJ2-3; TRBD2 might be the D (7 bases). Germline V CDR1 and CDR2: SEHNR, FQNEAQ (reference sequence). Trimming took off 5 bases at V and 4 bases at J, with 13 bases between the two ends. CDR3 length: 14 amino acids. CDR3: CASSPRGGADTQYF. CDR3 nucleotide sequence: TGTGCCAGCAGCCCCAGGGGAGGGGCAGATACGCAGTATTTT.

This clone was seen just once. The chain has TRBV27 and TRBJ2-7; 9 positions match TRBD2. CDR3 size: 12 residues. Trimming cost V 8 bases and J 6 bases; bases outside gene matches: 5. From germline, CDR1 is MNHEY and CDR2 SMNVEV (reference sequence). For the CDR3, the DNA is TGTGCCAGCGGGGCTAGCGGGGTCGAGCAGTACTTC. Protein product: CASGASGVEQYF.

The V gene is TRBV5-6, the J gene TRBJ2-3; 8 bases are a match to TRBD2. CDR1 and CDR2 (germline): SGHDT, YYEEEE. The CDR3 sequence is 19 residues long. J was trimmed by 3 bases and V by 0 bases; bases with no gene match: 15. CDR3 nucleotides: TGTGCCAGCAGCTTGGGAGGAGGGATAGCGGGAAAGGGGACAGATACGCAGTATTTT. Protein sequence: CASSLGGGIAGKGTDTQYF. Combining the CDR3 with reference TRBV5-6 and TRBJ2-3 gives the whole variable domain DAGVTQSPTHLIKTRGQQVTLRCSPKSGHDTVSWYQQALGQGPQFIFQYYEEEERQRGNFPDRFSGHQFPNYSSELNVNALLLGDSALYLCASSLGGGIAGKGTDTQYFGPGTRLTVL.

This clone is medium-sized within its sample. The chain is built from TRBV6-1 and TRBJ2-1; D is possibly TRBD2 (6 bases). Germline loops: CDR1 MNHNS, CDR2 SASEGT. V was pared by 1 base and J by 3 bases, with 13 bases between. The CDR3 consists of 16 residues. The CDR3 protein is CASSEGGGTFYNEQFF. For the CDR3, the DNA is TGTGCCAGCAGTGAAGGGGGCGGGACCTTCTACAATGAGCAGTTCTTC.

The chain employs TRBV4-1 and TRBJ2-2; 8 bases match TRBD1. The CDR3 contains 15 residues. J gave up 4 bases and V 2 bases, and 3 bases lay outside the gene matches. Germline CDR1 is MGHRA and CDR2 is YSYEKL. Here the CDR3 DNA reads TGCGCCAGCAGCCAACAGGGGGCCGGCACCGGGGAGCTGTTTTTT. It specifies CASSQQGAGTGELFF.

The chain has TRBV19 and TRBJ1-1; 7 bases align to TRBD1. The CDR3 is 15 residues long. Germline V gene sequence: CDR1 LNHDA, CDR2 SQIVND (reference sequence). J gave up 4 bases and V 1 base, and 6 bases lay outside the gene matches. The DNA for the CDR3 is TGTGCCAGTAGTATAGGAACAGGGGCAATCACTGAAGCTTTCTTT. Amino acid sequence: CASSIGTGAITEAFF.

V gene TRBV11-2 combines with J gene TRBJ2-1, with TRBD2 as a possible D gene (5 bases). V was clipped by 3 bases and J by 6 bases, with 9 bases between them. The CDR3 totals 13 residues. In germline, CDR1 is SGHAT, CDR2 FQNNGV. The CDR3 loop is CASSFTRGNEQFF. CDR3 DNA sequence: TGTGCCAGCAGCTTCACTCGGGGCAATGAGCAGTTCTTC.

The gene calls are TRBV7-2 and TRBJ2-3, with a tentative D call TRBD1 (5 bases). The V and J ends lost 8 bases and 6 bases respectively, with 21 bases between them. CDR3 size: 15 residues. Germline loops: CDR1 SGHTA, CDR2 FQGNSA. The CDR3, as DNA: TGTGCCAGCCCAGCGAGTGGACACACGGTCGATACGCAGTATTTT. Translating gives CASPASGHTVDTQYF.

This rearrangement joins TRBV4-1 to TRBJ2-5; TRBD2 matches 7 bases. Losses at the gene ends were 2 bases for V and 0 bases for J; bases not matched to a gene: 3. CDR3 length: 15 residues. Germline V gene lookup returns CDR1 MGHRA and CDR2 YSYEKL. CDR3 nucleotides: TGCGCCAGCAGCCAAACAGCGGGGCACCAAGAGACCCAGTACTTC. Translating gives CASSQTAGHQETQYF.

V is TRBV5-5 and J is TRBJ2-5; 10 bases agree with TRBD2. V trimming: 3 bases; J trimming: 4 bases; junction bases outside the gene matches: 6. The CDR3 consists of 15 residues. The germline V gene encodes CDR1 SGHKS and CDR2 YYEKEE (reference sequence). CDR3 in amino acids: CASSSLAGSVETQYF. CDR3 coding DNA: TGTGCCAGCAGCTCACTAGCGGGATCGGTAGAGACCCAGTACTTC.

The chain couples TRBV5-1 to TRBJ1-1; D not certain. CDR3 length equals 13 residues. V was clipped by 10 bases and J by 4 bases, with 17 bases between them. The germline CDR1 and CDR2 sequences are SGHRS and YFSETQ. The CDR3 nucleotides are TGCGCCGGTCGGACCGACGGGAGCACTGAAGCTTTCTTT. Residues: CAGRTDGSTEAFF.